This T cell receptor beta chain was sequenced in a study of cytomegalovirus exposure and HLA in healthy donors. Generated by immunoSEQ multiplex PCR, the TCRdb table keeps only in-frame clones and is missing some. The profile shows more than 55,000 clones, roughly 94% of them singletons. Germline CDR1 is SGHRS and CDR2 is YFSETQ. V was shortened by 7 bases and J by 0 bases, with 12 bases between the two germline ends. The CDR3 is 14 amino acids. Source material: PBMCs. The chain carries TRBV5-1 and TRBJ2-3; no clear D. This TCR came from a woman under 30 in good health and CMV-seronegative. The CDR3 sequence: CASCRDSSTDTQYF. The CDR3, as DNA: TGCGCCAGCTGCCGAGATTCTAGCACAGATACGCAGTATTTT.